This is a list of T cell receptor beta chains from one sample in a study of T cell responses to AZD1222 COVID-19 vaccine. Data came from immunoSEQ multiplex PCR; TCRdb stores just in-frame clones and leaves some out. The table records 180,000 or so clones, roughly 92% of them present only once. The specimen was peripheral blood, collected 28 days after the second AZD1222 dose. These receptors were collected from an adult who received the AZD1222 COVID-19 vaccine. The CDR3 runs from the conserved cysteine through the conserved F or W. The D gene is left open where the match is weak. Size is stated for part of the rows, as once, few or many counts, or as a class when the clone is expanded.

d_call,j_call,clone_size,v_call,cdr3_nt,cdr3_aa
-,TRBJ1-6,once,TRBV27,TGTGCCAGCAGTAGGGGACAAAGTAGTTCACCCCTCCACTTT,CASSRGQSSSPLHF
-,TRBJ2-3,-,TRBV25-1,TGTGCCAGCACCTACTTGTCTGATACGCAGTATTTT,CASTYLSDTQYF
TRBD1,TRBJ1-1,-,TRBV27,TGTGCCAGCAGTCCATTACAGGGGGCACACACTGAAGCTTTCTTT,CASSPLQGAHTEAFF
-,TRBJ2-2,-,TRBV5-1,TGCGCCAGCAGCTTTCAGGGCGCGTCCGGGGAGCTGTTTTTT,CASSFQGASGELFF
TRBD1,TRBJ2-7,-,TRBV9,TGTGCCAGCAGCGTAGGTCAACAGGGGGCGTCCGAGCAGTACTTC,CASSVGQQGASEQYF
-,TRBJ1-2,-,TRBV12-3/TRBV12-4,TGTGCCAGCAGTTTAACGCAGGGAGGCTACACCTTC,CASSLTQGGYTF
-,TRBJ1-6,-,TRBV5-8,TGTGCCAGCAGCTTGGCAGGGACCTCCTATAATTCACCCCTCCACTTT,CASSLAGTSYNSPLHF
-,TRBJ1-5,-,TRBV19,TGTGCCAGTACCCCGGCCGGGGTTTATCAGCCCCAGCATTTT,CASTPAGVYQPQHF
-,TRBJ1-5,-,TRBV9,TGTGCCAGCAGCGTAGCAGGGGTCGGCAATCAGCCCCAGCATTTT,CASSVAGVGNQPQHF
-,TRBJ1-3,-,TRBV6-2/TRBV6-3,TGTGCCAGCAGTACGACAAATGGAAACACCATATATTTT,CASSTTNGNTIYF
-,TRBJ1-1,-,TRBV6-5,TGTGCCAGCAGTTACAGGGGTCTTGCCACTGAAGCTTTCTTT,CASSYRGLATEAFF
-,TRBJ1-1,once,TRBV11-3,TGTGCCAGCAGCTTGAATTTATGGGGGGGGACGAACACTGAAGCTTTCTTT,CASSLNLWGGTNTEAFF
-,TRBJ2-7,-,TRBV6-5,TGTGCCAGCGGCCAAACGGGCCTAAACTACGAGCAGTACTTC,CASGQTGLNYEQYF
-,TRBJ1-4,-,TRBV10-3,TGTGCCATCAGTGGGACAGCTAATAATGAAAAACTGTTTTTT,CAISGTANNEKLFF
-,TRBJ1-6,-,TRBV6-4,TGTGCCAGCAGTGACTCTTACATGTCACCCCTCCACTTT,CASSDSYMSPLHF
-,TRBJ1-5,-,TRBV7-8,TGTGCCAGCAGCTTAGGGGGAGGGCTTGGCAATCAGCCCCAGCATTTT,CASSLGGGLGNQPQHF
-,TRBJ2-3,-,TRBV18,TGTGCCAGCTCGTTCAGGGCTGGCGAAGATACGCAGTATTTT,CASSFRAGEDTQYF
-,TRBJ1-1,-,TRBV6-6,TGTGCCAGCAGCCTAGAAGTTTTTTTCACTGAAGCTTTCTTT,CASSLEVFFTEAFF
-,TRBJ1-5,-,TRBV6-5,TGTGCCAGCAGGCCCCATAGCAATCAGCCCCAGCATTTT,CASRPHSNQPQHF
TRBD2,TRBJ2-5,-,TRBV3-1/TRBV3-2,TGTGCCAGCAGCCAAGGACTAGCGGGGGTCCAAGAGACCCAGTACTTC,CASSQGLAGVQETQYF
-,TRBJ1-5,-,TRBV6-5,TGTGCCAGCAGTTACAATAGCAATCAGCCCCAGCATTTT,CASSYNSNQPQHF
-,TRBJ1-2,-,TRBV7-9,TGTGCCAGCAGCTTAGCGGAGTTGAATGGCTACACCTTC,CASSLAELNGYTF
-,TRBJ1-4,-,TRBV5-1,TGCGCCAGCAGCTTGGGCAGGGGAGAAAAACTGTTTTTT,CASSLGRGEKLFF
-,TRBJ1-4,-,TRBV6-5,TGTGCCAGCATTCTAGACAGCCGGTATGGAAAACTGTTTTTT,CASILDSRYGKLFF
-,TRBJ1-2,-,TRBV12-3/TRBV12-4,TGTGCCAGCAGTTTCGGCCCGGGGGATGGCTACACCTTC,CASSFGPGDGYTF
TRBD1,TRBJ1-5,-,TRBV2,TGTGCCAGCAGGACCGGGACAGGGAGAGGTTATAGCAATCAGCCCCAGCATTTT,CASRTGTGRGYSNQPQHF
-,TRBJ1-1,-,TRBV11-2,TGTGCCAGCAGCTTTTTTCTGGCGGCCGAAGCTTTCTTT,CASSFFLAAEAFF
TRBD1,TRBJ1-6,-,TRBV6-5,TGTGCCAGCAGGGTCGGGACAGGGGATTCACCCCTCCACTTT,CASRVGTGDSPLHF
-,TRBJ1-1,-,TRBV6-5,TGTGCCAGCAGTTACTCGATTTGGGGCACTGAAGCTTTCTTT,CASSYSIWGTEAFF
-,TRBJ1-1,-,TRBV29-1,TGCAGCGTTAGTCCAGGGCCAGCGGGGACTGAAGCTTTCTTT,CSVSPGPAGTEAFF
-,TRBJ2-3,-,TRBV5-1,TGCGCCAGCAGCTTGGGGGGTCGGTCCCCCGATACGCAGTATTTT,CASSLGGRSPDTQYF
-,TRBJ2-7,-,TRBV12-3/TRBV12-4,TGTGCCAGCAGCCCGCCCGGGGGCCACGAGCAGTACTTC,CASSPPGGHEQYF
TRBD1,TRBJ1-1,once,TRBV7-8,TGTGCCAGCAGCCAACAGGGGGAAATGAGGAACACTGAAGCTTTCTTT,CASSQQGEMRNTEAFF
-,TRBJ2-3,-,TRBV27,TGTGCCAGCATCCCACTTTCGGGTCCCGCGGGTACGCAGTATTTT,CASIPLSGPAGTQYF
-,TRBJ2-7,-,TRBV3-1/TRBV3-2,TGTGCCAGCAGCCCAGACAGCACCCTCGAGTTC,CASSPDSTLEF
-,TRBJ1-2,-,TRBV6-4,TGTGCCAGCAGTCCGGGGGGCTATGGCTACACCTTC,CASSPGGYGYTF
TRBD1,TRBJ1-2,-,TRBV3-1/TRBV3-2,TGTGCCAGCAGCCATGGGGTCGAGGGGGCCCTACTTAATGGCTACACCTTC,CASSHGVEGALLNGYTF
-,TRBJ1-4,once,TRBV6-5,TGTGCCAGCAGTCCCTGGGGCAGTAGGATAGAAAAACTGTTTTTT,CASSPWGSRIEKLFF
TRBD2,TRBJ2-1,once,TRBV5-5,TGTGCCAGCCGACTTCTGAGCGGGGGGGCGATCTACAATGAGCAGTTCTTC,CASRLLSGGAIYNEQFF
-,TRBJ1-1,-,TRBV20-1,TGCAGTGCTTATAGGAACACTGAAGCTTTCTTT,CSAYRNTEAFF
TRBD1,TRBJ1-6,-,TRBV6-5,TGTGCCAGCAGGGGACAGCGCAATTCACCCCTCCACTTT,CASRGQRNSPLHF
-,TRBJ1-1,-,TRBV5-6,TGTGCCAGCAGCGGAAACACTGAAGCTTTCTTT,CASSGNTEAFF
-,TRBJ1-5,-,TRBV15,TGTGCCACCAGCAGAGATCGGCAGCTTAGCAATCAGCCCCAGCATTTT,CATSRDRQLSNQPQHF
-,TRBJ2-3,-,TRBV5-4,TGTGCCAGCAGGGGAGCTTGGAACGGGGCGGGGGCCTCAGATACGCAGTATTTT,CASRGAWNGAGASDTQYF